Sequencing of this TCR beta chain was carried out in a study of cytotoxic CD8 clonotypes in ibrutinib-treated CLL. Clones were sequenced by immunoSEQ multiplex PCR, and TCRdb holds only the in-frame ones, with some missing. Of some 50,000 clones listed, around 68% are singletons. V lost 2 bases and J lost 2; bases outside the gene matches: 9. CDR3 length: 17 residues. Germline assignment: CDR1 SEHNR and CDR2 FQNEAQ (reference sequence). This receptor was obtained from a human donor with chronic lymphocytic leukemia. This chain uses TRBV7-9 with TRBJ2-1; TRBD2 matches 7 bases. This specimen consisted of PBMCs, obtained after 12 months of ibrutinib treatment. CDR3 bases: TGTGCCAGCAGCTTATTTATTGGGGGGGACCCCTACAATGAGCAGTTCTTC. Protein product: CASSLFIGGDPYNEQFF.